Shown below are 3 T cell receptor beta chains from a single sample sequenced in a study of CD8 T cells in Susac syndrome. Reverse transcription of about 0.45 to 1 ug RNA was performed with random hexamers. Each CDR3 protein is one row after TCRdb ran MiXCR on the immunoSEQ multiplex PCR reads. The data contain approximately 180,000 distinct CDR3 sequences, about 94% of them singletons. The sample consisted of CD4+ T cells from PBMCs. These TCRs come from a human donor with multiple sclerosis.

V and J are TRBV30 and TRBJ1-1, with a possible D match to TRBD1 (6 bases). The CDR3 is 11 residues long. Germline CDR1 GTSNPN, CDR2 SVGIG (reference sequence). V was cut by 4 bases and J by 10 bases, with 13 bases left in between. The CDR3 here is CAWIEGELAFF. Written as DNA, the CDR3 is TGTGCCTGGATAGAGGGGGAATTAGCTTTCTTT.

The chain links TRBV27 to TRBJ1-1; 10 bases are a match to TRBD1. Germline V CDR1 and CDR2: MNHEY, SMNVEV (reference sequence). The CDR3 extends over 14 amino acids. V gave up 7 bases and J gave up 8 bases; unmatched junction bases: 10. CDR3 in amino acids: CASTQTWGQGEAFF. The CDR3 nucleotides read TGTGCCAGCACTCAAACTTGGGGACAGGGGGAAGCTTTCTTT.

The J gene is TRBJ2-7, the V gene TRBV10-3, with 7 bases fitting TRBD1. The CDR3 runs to 15 residues. Trimming at V came to 3 bases and at J to 2 bases, leaving 7 bases not matched to a gene. Germline V gene data show CDR1 as ENHRY and CDR2 as SYGVKD. The CDR3 coding sequence is TGTGCCATCAGTGACCCGTCAGGGACAGCCTACGAGCAGTACTTC. It codes for CAISDPSGTAYEQYF.